A selection of T cell receptor beta chains follows, all from one sample in a study of blood T cell repertoires in COVID-19. The protocol was immunoSEQ multiplex PCR, while the TCRdb copy is restricted to in-frame clones and leaves out a portion. Of 250,000 to 350,000 clones listed, about 93% are singletons. Sequencing input: PBMCs or T cells enriched from blood (not recorded which). All receptors derive from a woman under 40 who had recovered from COVID-19. CDR3s include the opening cysteine and the closing phenylalanine or tryptophan. Each record gives: J gene, D gene, clone size, V gene, CDR3 DNA, CDR3 protein. The D gene is left open where the match is weak. The size entry is marked missing in some rows and otherwise reads once, few, many or a size class.

J: TRBJ2-3; D: TRBD1; size: once; V: TRBV5-1; DNA: TGCGCCAGCCTGGACAGGGGGAGTGGTGATACGCAGTATTTT; CDR3: CASLDRGSGDTQYF
J: TRBJ2-6; D: NA; size: NA; V: TRBV9; DNA: TGTGCCAGCAGCGCCGGTGCGCCCTCTGGGGCCAACGTCCTGACTTTC; CDR3: CASSAGAPSGANVLTF
J: TRBJ2-3; D: TRBD2; size: NA; V: TRBV6-1; DNA: TGTGCCAGCAGTGTAGCGGGAGGCGCCACAGATACGCAGTATTTT; CDR3: CASSVAGGATDTQYF
J: TRBJ2-2; D: TRBD2; size: NA; V: TRBV28; DNA: TGTGCCAGCAGTTCCCAGGGACTAGCGGGAGGTCGTGGGGAGCTGTTTTTT; CDR3: CASSSQGLAGGRGELFF
J: TRBJ1-1; D: NA; size: NA; V: TRBV28; DNA: TGTGCCAGCAGTTTAGGCGGGTCGGGCACTGAAGCTTTCTTT; CDR3: CASSLGGSGTEAFF
J: TRBJ2-7; D: NA; size: NA; V: TRBV29-1; DNA: TGCAGCGTTGATAGGGGTGAAGGGTACGAGCAGTACTTC; CDR3: CSVDRGEGYEQYF
J: TRBJ2-7; D: TRBD1; size: NA; V: TRBV7-2; DNA: TGTGCCAGCAAGACGGTTCCCGGGACAGGGGCCGAGCAGTACTTC; CDR3: CASKTVPGTGAEQYF
J: TRBJ1-5; D: NA; size: NA; V: TRBV7-7; DNA: TGTGCTAGCAGCCCAGGGTTCTTGCAGCCCCAGCATTTT; CDR3: CASSPGFLQPQHF
J: TRBJ1-1; D: NA; size: NA; V: TRBV19; DNA: TGTGCCAGTAGTTTCGACGACAGGAACACTGAAGCTTTCTTT; CDR3: CASSFDDRNTEAFF
J: TRBJ1-2; D: NA; size: NA; V: TRBV5-6; DNA: TGTGCCAGCAGCCCTGGGAGGGGGACCTGGGCGGCTGGCTACACCTTC; CDR3: CASSPGRGTWAAGYTF
J: TRBJ2-1; D: TRBD2; size: NA; V: TRBV6-1; DNA: TGTGCCAGCAGTGAAGGAGATAGCGGGAGAAATGAGCAGTTCTTC; CDR3: CASSEGDSGRNEQFF
J: TRBJ1-1; D: NA; size: NA; V: TRBV30; DNA: TGTGCCTGGAATACAGAGAACACTGAAGCTTTCTTT; CDR3: CAWNTENTEAFF
J: TRBJ1-1; D: NA; size: medium-sized; V: TRBV25-1; DNA: TGTGCCAGCACCCAAGGCTCCCCACGGAGCACTGAAGCTTTCTTT; CDR3: CASTQGSPRSTEAFF
J: TRBJ2-2; D: TRBD1; size: NA; V: TRBV18; DNA: TGTGCCAGCTCACCAAGTCTGGACAGGGCGAACACCGGGGAGCTGTTTTTT; CDR3: CASSPSLDRANTGELFF
J: TRBJ2-1; D: TRBD2; size: NA; V: TRBV9; DNA: TGTGCCAGCAGCTACTCCGGGACTAGCGTCTCAACCTACAATGAGCAGTTCTTC; CDR3: CASSYSGTSVSTYNEQFF
J: TRBJ2-7; D: NA; size: NA; V: TRBV5-1; DNA: TGCGCCAGCAGCTTGGCCCTCGGTAGCGGTCACTACGAGCAGTACTTC; CDR3: CASSLALGSGHYEQYF
J: TRBJ2-7; D: TRBD2; size: NA; V: TRBV9; DNA: TGTGCCAGCAGCGCCGAGCGGGAGAGGAGCGAGCAGTACTTC; CDR3: CASSAERERSEQYF
J: TRBJ1-2; D: NA; size: once; V: TRBV7-9; DNA: TGTGCCAGCAGCTTAATTAGGGTCGGGGATGGCTACACCTTC; CDR3: CASSLIRVGDGYTF
J: TRBJ1-4; D: TRBD1; size: once; V: TRBV11-2; DNA: TGTGCCAGCAGCCTCGGAGGGGGCTGGGAAAAACTGTTTTTT; CDR3: CASSLGGGWEKLFF
J: TRBJ2-7; D: TRBD1; size: NA; V: TRBV7-8; DNA: TGTGCCAGCAGCCTTAACCTGCAGGGGGTGGGCGAGCAGTACTTC; CDR3: CASSLNLQGVGEQYF
J: TRBJ1-5; D: TRBD1; size: NA; V: TRBV30; DNA: TGTGCCTGGAGTTTGGACAGGGGGAATCAGCCCCAGCATTTT; CDR3: CAWSLDRGNQPQHF
J: TRBJ1-5; D: NA; size: NA; V: TRBV28; DNA: TGTGCCAGCACACCTCGGAGAGCCCAGCCCCAGCATTTT; CDR3: CASTPRRAQPQHF
J: TRBJ1-1; D: NA; size: NA; V: TRBV2; DNA: TGTGCCAGCACCTGGACTGTAGCGAACACTGAAGCTTTCTTT; CDR3: CASTWTVANTEAFF
J: TRBJ2-3; D: NA; size: NA; V: TRBV5-4; DNA: TGTGCCAGCAGCTTGGAATCCAGGGGGGCGACGGATACGCAGTATTTT; CDR3: CASSLESRGATDTQYF
J: TRBJ2-2; D: TRBD2; size: once; V: TRBV28; DNA: TGTGCCAGCAGTTCCCCTAGCGGGATTGGCGGGGAGCTGTTTTTT; CDR3: CASSSPSGIGGELFF
J: TRBJ1-4; D: TRBD1; size: NA; V: TRBV5-1; DNA: TGCGCCAGCAGCTTTGGTGGGATCGGACAGGGGCCTAATGAAAAACTGTTTTTT; CDR3: CASSFGGIGQGPNEKLFF
J: TRBJ2-1; D: NA; size: NA; V: TRBV24-1; DNA: TGTGCCACCAGTGATTCAACTAGAAGCAATGAGCAGTTCTTC; CDR3: CATSDSTRSNEQFF
J: TRBJ1-4; D: NA; size: NA; V: TRBV5-8; DNA: TGTGCCAGCAGCCCGGGGTTGGGTGAAAAACTGTTTTTT; CDR3: CASSPGLGEKLFF
J: TRBJ2-1; D: NA; size: NA; V: TRBV19; DNA: TGTGCCAGTAGTATAGTTCCATACAATGAGCAGTTCTTC; CDR3: CASSIVPYNEQFF
J: TRBJ2-1; D: TRBD2; size: NA; V: TRBV9; DNA: TGTGCCAGCAGCCCACCCGCGGGGGAGCGGGAGGGGTCCTACAATGAGCAGTTCTTC; CDR3: CASSPPAGEREGSYNEQFF
J: TRBJ1-5; D: NA; size: NA; V: TRBV21-1; DNA: TGTGCCAGCAGCAAAGTCCGGGGGTCTGACAATCAGCCCCAGCATTTT; CDR3: CASSKVRGSDNQPQHF
J: TRBJ1-2; D: TRBD1; size: NA; V: TRBV25-1; DNA: TGTGCCAGCAGGGGATACGGGACAGGGACCGGCTACACCTTC; CDR3: CASRGYGTGTGYTF
J: TRBJ1-6; D: NA; size: NA; V: TRBV9; DNA: TGTGCCAGCAGCTCGCACACCGGTCGGGTGGATTCACCCCTCCACTTT; CDR3: CASSSHTGRVDSPLHF
J: TRBJ2-7; D: TRBD1; size: NA; V: TRBV7-9; DNA: TGTGCCAGCAGCTCCCCGGGACAGGGATCCTACGAGCAGTACTTC; CDR3: CASSSPGQGSYEQYF
J: TRBJ2-2; D: TRBD2; size: NA; V: TRBV7-3; DNA: TGTGCCAGCAGCCCCAGTAGCGGGAGCACCGGGGAGCTGTTTTTT; CDR3: CASSPSSGSTGELFF
J: TRBJ2-1; D: TRBD2; size: NA; V: TRBV28; DNA: TGTGCCAGCAGTTTGGTTGGACTAGCCCGGGATGAGCAGTTCTTC; CDR3: CASSLVGLARDEQFF
J: TRBJ1-4; D: NA; size: NA; V: TRBV25-1; DNA: TGTGCCAGCAGTGAACCCTTTTTCGCTGGGGGGGATGAAAAACTGTTTTTT; CDR3: CASSEPFFAGGDEKLFF
J: TRBJ1-1; D: NA; size: NA; V: TRBV11-2; DNA: TGTGCCAGCAGCTTAGATATGAGGACGGGGGCTTTCTTT; CDR3: CASSLDMRTGAFF
J: TRBJ1-4; D: TRBD1; size: NA; V: TRBV28; DNA: TGTGCCAGCAGTTCATGGACAGGCCGATCGGATGAAAAACTGTTTTTT; CDR3: CASSSWTGRSDEKLFF
J: TRBJ2-1; D: TRBD2; size: NA; V: TRBV2; DNA: TGTGCCAGCAGTGAATCGACTAGCGGGTGGTACAATGAGCAGTTCTTC; CDR3: CASSESTSGWYNEQFF
J: TRBJ2-7; D: TRBD1; size: NA; V: TRBV2; DNA: TGTGCCAGCAGGAGGGACAGAACCTACGAGCAGTACTTC; CDR3: CASRRDRTYEQYF
J: TRBJ2-1; D: TRBD2; size: few; V: TRBV28; DNA: TGTGCCAGCAGAGCCGGGACTAGTCGCAATGAGCAGTTCTTC; CDR3: CASRAGTSRNEQFF
J: TRBJ2-5; D: TRBD2; size: NA; V: TRBV29-1; DNA: TGCAGCGTTGGCTCCGCTAGCGGGAGTGGAGAGACCCAGTACTTC; CDR3: CSVGSASGSGETQYF
J: TRBJ2-1; D: TRBD2; size: NA; V: TRBV29-1; DNA: TGCAGCGTTGGCCGACTAGCGGGAGGGCCAGATGAGCAGTTCTTC; CDR3: CSVGRLAGGPDEQFF
J: TRBJ2-7; D: NA; size: NA; V: TRBV2; DNA: TGTGCCAGCAGCGAAAACTCCGACTTACCCTACGAGCAGTACTTC; CDR3: CASSENSDLPYEQYF
J: TRBJ2-7; D: TRBD1; size: NA; V: TRBV11-3; DNA: TGTGCCAGCAGCCAGGGACAGTCCTACGAGCAGTACTTC; CDR3: CASSQGQSYEQYF
J: TRBJ2-3; D: TRBD2; size: NA; V: TRBV19; DNA: TGTGCCATTTCCCGGGACTATCGGGGAGATACGCAGTATTTT; CDR3: CAISRDYRGDTQYF
J: TRBJ2-2; D: TRBD1; size: NA; V: TRBV27; DNA: TGTGCCAGCAGTTTGGACAGGAATACGAACACCGGGGAGCTGTTTTTT; CDR3: CASSLDRNTNTGELFF
J: TRBJ2-7; D: NA; size: NA; V: TRBV7-2; DNA: TGTGCCAGCACCACCTTTACAGGACCCTCCTACGAGCAGTACTTC; CDR3: CASTTFTGPSYEQYF
J: TRBJ2-2; D: TRBD1; size: NA; V: TRBV5-1; DNA: TGCGCCAGCAGTTCGGGACAGACCACTGGGTCCGGGGAGCTGTTTTTT; CDR3: CASSSGQTTGSGELFF
J: TRBJ2-2; D: NA; size: NA; V: TRBV5-1; DNA: TGCGCCAGCAGCCTGCGGGGCCAGGGAGGCACCGGGGAGCTGTTTTTT; CDR3: CASSLRGQGGTGELFF
J: TRBJ1-2; D: NA; size: few; V: TRBV28; DNA: TGTGCCATTGACTTTGGGGCGGGAGACAGGAGGGGCTACACCTTC; CDR3: CAIDFGAGDRRGYTF
J: TRBJ2-3; D: NA; size: NA; V: TRBV27; DNA: TGTGCCAGCAGTTTTCAACTCCGGGATACGCAGTATTTT; CDR3: CASSFQLRDTQYF
J: TRBJ1-1; D: NA; size: NA; V: TRBV6-5; DNA: TGTGCCAGCGCCACAGGGACCACTGAAGCTTTCTTT; CDR3: CASATGTTEAFF
J: TRBJ2-3; D: TRBD2; size: NA; V: TRBV27; DNA: TGTGCCAGCAAACCTTTGGGACTAGCGGGAACCGATACGCAGTATTTT; CDR3: CASKPLGLAGTDTQYF
J: TRBJ2-1; D: NA; size: NA; V: TRBV2; DNA: TGTGCCAGCATCAAATTGAATGAGCAGTTCTTC; CDR3: CASIKLNEQFF
J: TRBJ2-7; D: TRBD2; size: NA; V: TRBV6-5; DNA: TGTGCCAGCAGCCTAGCGGGAGGCCACTACGAGCAGTACTTC; CDR3: CASSLAGGHYEQYF